This is a list of T cell receptor beta chains from one sample in a study of cytomegalovirus exposure and HLA in healthy donors. Using immunoSEQ multiplex PCR, the repertoire was profiled, and TCRdb retains in-frame clones only, with some absent. Of 160,000 or so clones listed, about 80% are singletons. Source material: PBMCs. The receptor set was obtained from a man between 18 and 29 years old in good health and CMV-seropositive. Each CDR3 is given without its conserved first and last residue. Fields, in order: V gene, J gene, CDR3 protein.

V: TRBV11-3
J: TRBJ2-1
CDR3: ASSPLAGGPGNEQF

V: TRBV4-1
J: TRBJ2-1
CDR3: ASSQEPGITNNEQF

V: TRBV19
J: TRBJ2-2
CDR3: ASTARTGNTGELF

V: TRBV7-9
J: TRBJ1-1
CDR3: ASRGDRENTEAF

V: TRBV10-3
J: TRBJ2-7
CDR3: AISESGRDEQY

V: TRBV30
J: TRBJ1-1
CDR3: AWKPLEGLAEAF

V: TRBV18
J: TRBJ1-4
CDR3: ASSPIRSGYEKLF

V: TRBV10-1
J: TRBJ1-1
CDR3: ASSDDNENTEAF

V: TRBV7-9
J: TRBJ2-7
CDR3: ASTRGQEQY

V: TRBV4-2
J: TRBJ2-7
CDR3: ASSQYTTGQPYYEQY

V: TRBV5-6
J: TRBJ1-4
CDR3: ASSYGVGATNEKLF

V: TRBV30
J: TRBJ1-1
CDR3: AWRHHRREMNTEAF

V: TRBV2
J: TRBJ1-1
CDR3: ASSATGIAF

V: TRBV7-9
J: TRBJ1-5
CDR3: ASSLDGLYNQPQH

V: TRBV29-1
J: TRBJ1-5
CDR3: SVVKGASNQPQH

V: TRBV5-5
J: TRBJ2-1
CDR3: ASSQTGDEQF

V: TRBV5-1
J: TRBJ1-4
CDR3: ASSLTGDPGLNEKLF

V: TRBV6-1
J: TRBJ1-3
CDR3: ASSPRGSSGNTIY

V: TRBV19
J: TRBJ2-6
CDR3: ASRLQGSGANVLT

V: TRBV5-6
J: TRBJ2-5
CDR3: ASSPLGTAQETQY

V: TRBV7-7
J: TRBJ2-5
CDR3: ASSFGLAEGQETQY

V: TRBV5-8
J: TRBJ2-3
CDR3: ATGLGGYTQY